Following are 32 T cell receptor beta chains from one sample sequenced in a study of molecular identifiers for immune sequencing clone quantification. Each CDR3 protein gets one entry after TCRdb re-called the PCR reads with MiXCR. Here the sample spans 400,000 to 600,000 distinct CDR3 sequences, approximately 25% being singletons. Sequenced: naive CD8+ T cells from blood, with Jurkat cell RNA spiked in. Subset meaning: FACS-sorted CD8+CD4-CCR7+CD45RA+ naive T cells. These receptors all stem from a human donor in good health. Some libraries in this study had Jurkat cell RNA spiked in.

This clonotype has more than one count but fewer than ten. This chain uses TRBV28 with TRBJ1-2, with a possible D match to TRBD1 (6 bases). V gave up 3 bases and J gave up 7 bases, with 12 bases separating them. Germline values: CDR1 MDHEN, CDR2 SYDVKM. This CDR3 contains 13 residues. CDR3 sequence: CASSLHRVRGYTF. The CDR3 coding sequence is TGTGCCAGCAGTTTGCACAGGGTGCGTGGCTACACCTTC.

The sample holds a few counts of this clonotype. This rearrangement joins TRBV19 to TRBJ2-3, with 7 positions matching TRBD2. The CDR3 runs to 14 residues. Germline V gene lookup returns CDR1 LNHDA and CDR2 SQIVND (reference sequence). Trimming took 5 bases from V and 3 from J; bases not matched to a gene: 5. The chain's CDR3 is CASSPRGGTDTQYF. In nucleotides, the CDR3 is TGTGCCAGTAGTCCACGCGGGGGAACAGATACGCAGTATTTT.

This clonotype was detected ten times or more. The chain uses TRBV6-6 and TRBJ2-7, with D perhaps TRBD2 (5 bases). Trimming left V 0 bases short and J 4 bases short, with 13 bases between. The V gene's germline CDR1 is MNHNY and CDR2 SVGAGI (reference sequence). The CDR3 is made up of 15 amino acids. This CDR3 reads CASSYSGSAGYEQYF. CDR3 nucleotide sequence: TGTGCCAGCAGTTACTCGGGGAGCGCTGGGTACGAGCAGTACTTC.

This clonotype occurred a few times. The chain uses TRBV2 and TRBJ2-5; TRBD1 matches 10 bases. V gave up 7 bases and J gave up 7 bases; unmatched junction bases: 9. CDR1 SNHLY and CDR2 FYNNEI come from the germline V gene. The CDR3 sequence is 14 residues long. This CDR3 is CASMKGQGMGTQYF. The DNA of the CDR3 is TGTGCCAGCATGAAGGGACAGGGGATGGGGACCCAGTACTTC.

The CDR3 protein is CASGWTSYEQYF. The DNA of the CDR3 is TGTGCTAGTGGTTGGACCTCCTACGAGCAGTACTTC. This chain uses TRBV12-5 with TRBJ2-7; no definite D call. This CDR3 contains 12 residues. Germline V CDR1 and CDR2: LGHNT, FRNRAP. The V and J ends lost 4 bases and 0 bases respectively, with 4 bases between them.

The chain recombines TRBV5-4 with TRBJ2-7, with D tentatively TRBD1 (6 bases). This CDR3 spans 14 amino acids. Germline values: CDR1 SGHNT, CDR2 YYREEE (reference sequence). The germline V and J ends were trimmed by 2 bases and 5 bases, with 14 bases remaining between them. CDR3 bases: TGTGCCAGCAGCTTTATGGGGGCGCTCCACGAGCAGTACTTC. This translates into CASSFMGALHEQYF.

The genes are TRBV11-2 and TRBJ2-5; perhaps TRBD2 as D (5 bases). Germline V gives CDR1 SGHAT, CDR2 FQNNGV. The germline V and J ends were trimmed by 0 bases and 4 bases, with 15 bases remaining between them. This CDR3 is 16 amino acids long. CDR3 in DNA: TGTGCCAGCAGCTTAGAGTCTAGCCTGGGTTTAGAGACCCAGTACTTC. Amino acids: CASSLESSLGLETQYF.

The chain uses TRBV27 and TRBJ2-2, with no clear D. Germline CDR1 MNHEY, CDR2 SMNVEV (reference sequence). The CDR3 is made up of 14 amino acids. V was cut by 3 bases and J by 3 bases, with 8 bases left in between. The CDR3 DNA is TGTGCCAGCAGTTTTGGCTATGACACCGGGGAGCTGTTTTTT. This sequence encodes CASSFGYDTGELFF.

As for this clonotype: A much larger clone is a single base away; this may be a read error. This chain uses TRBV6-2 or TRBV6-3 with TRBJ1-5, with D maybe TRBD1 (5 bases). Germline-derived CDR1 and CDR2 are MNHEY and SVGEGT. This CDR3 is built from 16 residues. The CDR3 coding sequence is TGTGCCGGCAGTTACGTATGGACACGACACAATCAGCCCCAGCATTTT. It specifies CAGSYVWTRHNQPQHF.

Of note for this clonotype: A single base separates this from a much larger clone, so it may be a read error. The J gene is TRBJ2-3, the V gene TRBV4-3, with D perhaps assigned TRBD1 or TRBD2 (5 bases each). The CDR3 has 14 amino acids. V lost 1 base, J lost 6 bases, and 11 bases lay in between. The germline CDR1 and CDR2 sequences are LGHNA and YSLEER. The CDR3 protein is CASSQASGTDTQYF. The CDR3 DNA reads TGCGCCAGCAGCCAAGCGTCAGGGACCGATACGCAGTATTTT.

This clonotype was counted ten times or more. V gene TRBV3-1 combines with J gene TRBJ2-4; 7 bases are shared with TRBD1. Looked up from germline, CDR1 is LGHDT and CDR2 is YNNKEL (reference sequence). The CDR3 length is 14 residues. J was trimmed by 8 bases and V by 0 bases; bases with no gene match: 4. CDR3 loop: CASSQDWQGDIQYF. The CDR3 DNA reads TGTGCCAGCAGCCAAGATTGGCAGGGGGACATTCAGTACTTC.

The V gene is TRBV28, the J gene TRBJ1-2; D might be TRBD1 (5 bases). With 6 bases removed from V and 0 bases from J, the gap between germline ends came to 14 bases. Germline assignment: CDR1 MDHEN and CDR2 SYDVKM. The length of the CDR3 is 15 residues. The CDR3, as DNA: TGTGCCAGCAGCGCCAGGGCCAGGACTAACTATGGCTACACCTTC. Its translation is CASSARARTNYGYTF.

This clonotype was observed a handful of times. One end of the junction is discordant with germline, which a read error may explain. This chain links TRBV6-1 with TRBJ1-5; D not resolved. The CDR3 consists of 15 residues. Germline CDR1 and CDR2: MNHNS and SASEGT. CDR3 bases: TGTGCCAGCAGTGAACCGGGAATGAGCAGTCAGCCCCAGCATTTT. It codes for CASSEPGMSSQPQHF.

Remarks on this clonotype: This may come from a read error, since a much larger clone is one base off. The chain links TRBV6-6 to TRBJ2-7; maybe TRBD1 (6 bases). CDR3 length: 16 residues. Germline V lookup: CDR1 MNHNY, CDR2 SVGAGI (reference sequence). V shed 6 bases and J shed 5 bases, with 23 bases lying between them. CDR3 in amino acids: CASSPPQGSPSNEQYF. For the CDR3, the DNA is TGTGCCAGCAGCCCTCCACAGGGCTCCCCTTCCAACGAGCAGTACTTC.

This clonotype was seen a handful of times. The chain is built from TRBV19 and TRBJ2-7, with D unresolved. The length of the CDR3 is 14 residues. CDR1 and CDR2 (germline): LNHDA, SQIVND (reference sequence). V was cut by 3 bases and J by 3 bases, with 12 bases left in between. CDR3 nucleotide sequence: TGTGCCAGTAGTATGTTCGGACCCCTCTACGAGCAGTACTTC. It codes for CASSMFGPLYEQYF.

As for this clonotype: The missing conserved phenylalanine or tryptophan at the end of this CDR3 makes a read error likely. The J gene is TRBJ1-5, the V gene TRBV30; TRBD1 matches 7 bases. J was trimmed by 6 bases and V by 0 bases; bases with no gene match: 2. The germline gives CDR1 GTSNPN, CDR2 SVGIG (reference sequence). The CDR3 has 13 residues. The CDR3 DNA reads TGTGCCTGGAGTGTAGGGGGCGGTCAGCCCCAGCATTCT. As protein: CAWSVGGGQPQHS.

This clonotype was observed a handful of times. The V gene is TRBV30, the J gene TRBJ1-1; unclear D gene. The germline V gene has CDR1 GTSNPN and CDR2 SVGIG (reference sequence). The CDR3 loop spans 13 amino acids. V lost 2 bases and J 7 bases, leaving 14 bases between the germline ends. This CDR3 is CAWSNGVLDEAFF. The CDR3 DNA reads TGTGCCTGGAGTAACGGGGTTTTGGATGAAGCTTTCTTT.

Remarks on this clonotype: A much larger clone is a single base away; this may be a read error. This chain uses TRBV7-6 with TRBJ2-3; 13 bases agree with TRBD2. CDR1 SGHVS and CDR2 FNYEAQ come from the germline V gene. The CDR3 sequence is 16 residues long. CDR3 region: CASSLRLAGGPDPQYF. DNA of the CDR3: TGTGCCAGCAGCTTAAGACTAGCGGGGGGCCCAGATCCGCAGTATTTT.

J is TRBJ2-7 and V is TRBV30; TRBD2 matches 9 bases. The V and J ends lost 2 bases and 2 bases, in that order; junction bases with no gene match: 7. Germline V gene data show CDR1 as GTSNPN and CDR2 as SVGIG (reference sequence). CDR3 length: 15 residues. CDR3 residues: CAWSRGLALTYEQYF. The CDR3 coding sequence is TGTGCCTGGAGTAGGGGACTAGCCCTAACCTACGAGCAGTACTTC. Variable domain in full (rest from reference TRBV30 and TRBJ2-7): SQTIHQWPATLVQPVGSPLSLECTVEGTSNPNLYWYRQAAGRGLQLLFYSVGIGQISSEVPQNLSASRPQDRQFILSSKKLLLSDSGFYLCAWSRGLALTYEQYFGPGTRLTVT.

Here the CDR3 DNA reads TGTGCCAGCAGCTCAACAGACAGGGTTGACACTGAAGCTTTCTTT. Amino acid sequence: CASSSTDRVDTEAFF. The chain uses TRBV7-9 and TRBJ1-1; 7 positions agree with TRBD1. Per the germline V gene, CDR1 is SEHNR and CDR2 is FQNEAQ (reference sequence). This CDR3 region has 15 residues. Trimming at V came to 4 bases and at J to 3 bases, leaving 8 bases not matched to a gene.

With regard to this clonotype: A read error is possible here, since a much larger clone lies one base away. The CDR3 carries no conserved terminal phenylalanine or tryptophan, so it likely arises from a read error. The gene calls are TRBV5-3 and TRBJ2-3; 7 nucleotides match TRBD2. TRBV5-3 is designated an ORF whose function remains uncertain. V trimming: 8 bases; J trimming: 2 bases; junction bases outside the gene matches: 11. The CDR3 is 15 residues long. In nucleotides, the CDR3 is TGTGCCAGCAGTTCCGGGACTACCAACACAGATACGCAGTATATT. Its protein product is CASSSGTTNTDTQYI.

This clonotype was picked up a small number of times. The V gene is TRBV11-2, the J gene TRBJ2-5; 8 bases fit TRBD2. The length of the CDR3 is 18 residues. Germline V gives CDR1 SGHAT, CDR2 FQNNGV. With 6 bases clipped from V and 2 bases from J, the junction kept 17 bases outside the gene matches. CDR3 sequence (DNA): TGTGCCAGCAGACCCGCTACGTCGGGCGGGGGGACTCAAGAGACCCAGTACTTC. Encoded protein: CASRPATSGGGTQETQYF.

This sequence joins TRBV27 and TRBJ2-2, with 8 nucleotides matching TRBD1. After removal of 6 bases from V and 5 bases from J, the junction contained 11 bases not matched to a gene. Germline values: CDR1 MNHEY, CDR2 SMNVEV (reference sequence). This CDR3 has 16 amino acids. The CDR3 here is CASRAGQGLRTGELFF. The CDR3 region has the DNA TGTGCCAGCAGAGCCGGACAGGGCTTAAGGACCGGGGAGCTGTTTTTT.

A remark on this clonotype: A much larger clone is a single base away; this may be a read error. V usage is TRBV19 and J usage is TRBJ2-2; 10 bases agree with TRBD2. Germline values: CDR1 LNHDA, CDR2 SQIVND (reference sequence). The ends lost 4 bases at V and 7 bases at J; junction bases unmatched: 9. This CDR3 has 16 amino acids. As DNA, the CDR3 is TGTGCCAGTAGTACTTGGCTAGCGGGGGAGAACGGGGAGCTGTTTTTT. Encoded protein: CASSTWLAGENGELFF.

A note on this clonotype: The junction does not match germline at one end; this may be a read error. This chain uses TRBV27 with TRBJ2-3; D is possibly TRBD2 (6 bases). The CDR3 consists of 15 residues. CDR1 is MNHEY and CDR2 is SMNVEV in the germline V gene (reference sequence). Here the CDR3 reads CASSSSGYSTDTQCF. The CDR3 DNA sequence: TGTGCCAGCAGTTCCAGCGGGTATAGCACAGATACGCAGTGTTTT.

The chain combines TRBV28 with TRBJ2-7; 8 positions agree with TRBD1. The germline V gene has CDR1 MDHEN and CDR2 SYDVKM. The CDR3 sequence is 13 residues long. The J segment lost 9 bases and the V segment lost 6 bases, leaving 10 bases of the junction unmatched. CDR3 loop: CASSPAGGWGQYF. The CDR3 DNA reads TGTGCCAGCAGCCCGGCAGGGGGCTGGGGGCAGTACTTC.

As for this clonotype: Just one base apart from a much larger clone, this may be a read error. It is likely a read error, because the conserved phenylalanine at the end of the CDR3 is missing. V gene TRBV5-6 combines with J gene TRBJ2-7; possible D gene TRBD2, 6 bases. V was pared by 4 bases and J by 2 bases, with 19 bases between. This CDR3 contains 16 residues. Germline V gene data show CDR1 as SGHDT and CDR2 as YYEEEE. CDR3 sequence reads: CASSAWAGLLTYEQYI. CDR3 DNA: TGTGCCAGCAGCGCGTGGGCGGGACTGCTAACCTACGAGCAGTACATC.

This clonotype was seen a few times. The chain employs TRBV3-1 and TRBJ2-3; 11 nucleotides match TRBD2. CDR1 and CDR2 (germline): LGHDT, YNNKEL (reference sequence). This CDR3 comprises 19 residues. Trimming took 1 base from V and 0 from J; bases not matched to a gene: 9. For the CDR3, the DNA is TGTGCCAGCAGCCAAGTGACTAGCGGGAAACAGACTAGCACAGATACGCAGTATTTT. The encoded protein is CASSQVTSGKQTSTDTQYF.

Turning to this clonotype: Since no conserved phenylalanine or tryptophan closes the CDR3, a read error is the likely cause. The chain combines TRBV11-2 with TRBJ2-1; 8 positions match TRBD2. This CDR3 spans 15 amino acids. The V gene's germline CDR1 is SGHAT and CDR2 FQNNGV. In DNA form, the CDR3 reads TGTGCCAGCAGCCTAGAGCGGGGGATAGTTAATGAGCAGTTCCTC. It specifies CASSLERGIVNEQFL.

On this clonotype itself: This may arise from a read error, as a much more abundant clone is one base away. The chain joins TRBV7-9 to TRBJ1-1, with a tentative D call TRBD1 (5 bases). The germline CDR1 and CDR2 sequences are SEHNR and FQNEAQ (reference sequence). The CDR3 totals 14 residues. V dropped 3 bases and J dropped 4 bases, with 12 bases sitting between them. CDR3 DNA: TGTGCCAGCAGCTTTGGGGCAGTTAGCACTGAAGCTTTCTTT. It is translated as CASSFGAVSTEAFF.

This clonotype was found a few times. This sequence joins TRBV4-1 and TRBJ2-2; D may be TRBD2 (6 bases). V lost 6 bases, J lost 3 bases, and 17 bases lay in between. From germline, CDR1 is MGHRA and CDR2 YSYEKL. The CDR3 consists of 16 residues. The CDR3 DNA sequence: TGCGCCAGCAGTCGACTCGGGGACTCCGACACCGGGGAGCTGTTTTTT. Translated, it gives CASSRLGDSDTGELFF.

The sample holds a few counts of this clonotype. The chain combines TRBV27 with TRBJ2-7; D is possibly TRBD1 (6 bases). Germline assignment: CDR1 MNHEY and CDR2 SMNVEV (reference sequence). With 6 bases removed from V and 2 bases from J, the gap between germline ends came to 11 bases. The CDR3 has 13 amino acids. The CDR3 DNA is TGTGCCAGCAGCAACACAGGGACCTACGAGCAGTACTTC. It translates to CASSNTGTYEQYF.